In its sample, the clone carrying this TCR beta chain was seen a few times. The germline V gene has CDR1 MRHNA and CDR2 SNTAGT. The CDR3 has 18 residues. V dropped 1 base and J dropped 1 base, with 20 bases sitting between them. This specimen comes from a study of blood T cell repertoires in COVID-19. On the study more broadly: From the United States, Italy and Spain came samples of acute and convalescent COVID-19.

How the authors handled the data: Using reference gene primer amplification, nucleated cell counts were estimated. The method was immunoSEQ multiplex PCR; TCRdb's version includes in-frame clones alone and lacks a portion of them. That table furnishes V, J and clone size, whereas the DNA furnished D and trimming. The data contain fewer than 250,000 clones, 80% of them singletons. The genes are TRBV6-4 and TRBJ2-7, with D perhaps matching TRBD1 (5 bases). This receptor was identified in a woman aged 40 to 50 with acute COVID-19. What was sequenced was PBMCs or T cells enriched from blood (not recorded which). The CDR3 region is CASSDYQGRPLPSYEQYF. The DNA of the CDR3 is TGTGCCAGCAGTGACTACCAGGGCCGGCCTTTACCATCCTACGAGCAGTACTTC.